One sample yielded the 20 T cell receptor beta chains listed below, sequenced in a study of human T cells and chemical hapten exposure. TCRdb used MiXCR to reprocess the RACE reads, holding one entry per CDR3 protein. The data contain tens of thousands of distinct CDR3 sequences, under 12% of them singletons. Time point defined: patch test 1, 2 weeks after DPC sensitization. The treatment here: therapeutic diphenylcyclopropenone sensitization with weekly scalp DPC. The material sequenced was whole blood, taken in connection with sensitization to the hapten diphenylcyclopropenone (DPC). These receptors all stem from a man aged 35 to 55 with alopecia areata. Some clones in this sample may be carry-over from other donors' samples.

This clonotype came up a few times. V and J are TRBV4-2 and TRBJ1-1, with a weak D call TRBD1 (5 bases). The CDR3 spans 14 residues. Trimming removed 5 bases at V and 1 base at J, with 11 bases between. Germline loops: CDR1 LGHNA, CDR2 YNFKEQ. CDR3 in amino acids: CASSYGTTNTEAFF. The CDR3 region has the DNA TGTGCCAGCAGCTACGGGACCACGAACACTGAAGCTTTCTTT.

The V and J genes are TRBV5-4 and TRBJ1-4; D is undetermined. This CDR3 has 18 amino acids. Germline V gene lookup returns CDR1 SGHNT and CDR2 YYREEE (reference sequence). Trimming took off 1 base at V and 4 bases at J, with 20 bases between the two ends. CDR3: CASSLYGQILLGNEKLFF. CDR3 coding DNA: TGTGCCAGCAGCTTGTATGGTCAGATCCTGTTGGGTAATGAAAAACTGTTTTTT.

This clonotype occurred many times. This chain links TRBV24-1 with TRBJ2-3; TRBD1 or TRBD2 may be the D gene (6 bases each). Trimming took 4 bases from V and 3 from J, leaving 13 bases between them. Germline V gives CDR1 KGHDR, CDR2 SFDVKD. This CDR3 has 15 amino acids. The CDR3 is CATSEFRGQTDTQYF. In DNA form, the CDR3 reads TGTGCCACCAGTGAGTTCCGGGGGCAGACAGATACGCAGTATTTT.

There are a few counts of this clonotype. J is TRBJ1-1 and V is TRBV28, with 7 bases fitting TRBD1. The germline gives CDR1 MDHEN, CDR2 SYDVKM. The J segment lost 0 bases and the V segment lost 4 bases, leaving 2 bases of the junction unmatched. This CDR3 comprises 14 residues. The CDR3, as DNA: TGTGCCAGCAGTTCCGGACAGGTGAACACTGAAGCTTTCTTT. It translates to CASSSGQVNTEAFF.

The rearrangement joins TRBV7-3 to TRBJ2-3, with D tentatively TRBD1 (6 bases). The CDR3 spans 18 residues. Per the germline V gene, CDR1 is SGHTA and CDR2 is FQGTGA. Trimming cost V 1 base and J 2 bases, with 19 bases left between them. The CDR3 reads CASSLMGAGRSPTDTQYF. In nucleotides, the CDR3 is TGTGCCAGCAGCTTAATGGGGGCAGGGCGATCGCCCACAGATACGCAGTATTTT.

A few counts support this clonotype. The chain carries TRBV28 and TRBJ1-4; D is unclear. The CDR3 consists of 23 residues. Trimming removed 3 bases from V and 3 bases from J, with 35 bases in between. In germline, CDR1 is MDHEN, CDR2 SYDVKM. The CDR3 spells CASSFHFGDFFSRTRQSNEKLFF. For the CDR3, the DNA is TGTGCCAGCAGTTTTCATTTTGGAGACTTCTTTAGTAGGACCCGGCAGTCTAATGAAAAACTGTTTTTT.

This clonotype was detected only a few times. CDR3 DNA: TGCAGCGGATCACCAAGGACTACAGATACGCAGTATTTT. This encodes CSGSPRTTDTQYF. The chain is built from TRBV29-1 and TRBJ2-3, with D tentatively TRBD2 (5 bases). The CDR3 covers 13 residues. Germline V gene lookup returns CDR1 SQVTM and CDR2 ANQGSEA. V lost 7 bases and J lost 3, with 14 bases in between.

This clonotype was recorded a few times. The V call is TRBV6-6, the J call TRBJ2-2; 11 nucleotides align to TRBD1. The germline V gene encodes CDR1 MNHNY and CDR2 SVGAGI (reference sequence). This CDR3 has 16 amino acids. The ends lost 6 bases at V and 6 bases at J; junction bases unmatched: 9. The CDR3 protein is CASRITGQGDSGELFF. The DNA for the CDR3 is TGTGCCAGCAGGATAACGGGACAGGGGGACTCCGGGGAGCTGTTTTTT.

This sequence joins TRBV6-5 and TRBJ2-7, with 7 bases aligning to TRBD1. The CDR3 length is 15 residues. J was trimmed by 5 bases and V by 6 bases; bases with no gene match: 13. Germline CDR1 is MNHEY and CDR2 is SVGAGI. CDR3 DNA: TGTGCCAGCAGCCAAGAAGGGGGCGCGATCAACGAGCAGTACGTC. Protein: CASSQEGGAINEQYV.

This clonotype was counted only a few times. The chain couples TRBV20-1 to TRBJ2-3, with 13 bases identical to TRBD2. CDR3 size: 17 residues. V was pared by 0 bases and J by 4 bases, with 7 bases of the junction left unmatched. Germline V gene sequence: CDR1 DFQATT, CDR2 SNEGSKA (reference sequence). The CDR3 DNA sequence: TGCAGTGCTAGAGATGAAAGACTAGCGGGAGGAGCAGATACGCAGTATTTT. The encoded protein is CSARDERLAGGADTQYF.

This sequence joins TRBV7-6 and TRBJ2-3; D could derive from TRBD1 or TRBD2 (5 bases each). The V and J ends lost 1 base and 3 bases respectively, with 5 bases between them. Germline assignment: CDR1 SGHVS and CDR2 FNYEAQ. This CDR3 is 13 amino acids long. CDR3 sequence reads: CASSLGGTDTQYF. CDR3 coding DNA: TGTGCCAGCAGCTTAGGGGGGACAGATACGCAGTATTTT.

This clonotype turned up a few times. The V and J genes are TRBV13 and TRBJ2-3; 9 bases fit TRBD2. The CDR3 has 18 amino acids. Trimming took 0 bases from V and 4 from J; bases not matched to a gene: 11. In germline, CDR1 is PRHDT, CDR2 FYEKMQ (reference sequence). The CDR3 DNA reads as TGTGCCAGCAGCTTAGGTTGGCGTCTGCGGGAGGGCGCAGATACGCAGTATTTT. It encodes CASSLGWRLREGADTQYF.

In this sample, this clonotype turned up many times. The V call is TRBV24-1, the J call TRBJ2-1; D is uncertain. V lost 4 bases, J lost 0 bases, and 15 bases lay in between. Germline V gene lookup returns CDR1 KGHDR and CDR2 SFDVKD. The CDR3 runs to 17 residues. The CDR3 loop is CATSDPDTSSSYNEQFF. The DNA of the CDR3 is TGTGCCACCAGTGACCCCGACACCTCTAGCTCCTACAATGAGCAGTTCTTC.

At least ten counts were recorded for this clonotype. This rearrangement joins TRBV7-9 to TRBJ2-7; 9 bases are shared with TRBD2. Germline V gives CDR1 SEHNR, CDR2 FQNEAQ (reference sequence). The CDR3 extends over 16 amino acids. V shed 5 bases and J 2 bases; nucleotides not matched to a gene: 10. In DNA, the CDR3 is TGTGCCAGCAGCCCAGGGACTAGCCGGGGCCCCTACGAGCAGTACGTC. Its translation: CASSPGTSRGPYEQYV.

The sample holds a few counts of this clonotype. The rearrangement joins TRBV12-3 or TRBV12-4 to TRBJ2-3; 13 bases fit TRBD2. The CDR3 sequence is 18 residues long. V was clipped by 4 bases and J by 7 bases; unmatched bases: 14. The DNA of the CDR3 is TGTGCCAGCAGTTCCCTCCCTGGACTAGCGGGAGTAATGAATACGCAGTATTTT. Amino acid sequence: CASSSLPGLAGVMNTQYF.

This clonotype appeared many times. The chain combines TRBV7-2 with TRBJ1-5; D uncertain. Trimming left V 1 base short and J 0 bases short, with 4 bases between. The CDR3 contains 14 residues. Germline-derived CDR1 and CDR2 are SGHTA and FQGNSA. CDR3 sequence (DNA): TGTGCCAGCAGCTTAGGTGCTAGCAATCAGCCCCAGCATTTT. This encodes CASSLGASNQPQHF. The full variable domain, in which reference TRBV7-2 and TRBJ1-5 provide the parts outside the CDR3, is GAGVSQSPSNKVTEKGKDVELRCDPISGHTALYWYRQSLGQGLEFLIYFQGNSAPDKSGLPSDRFSAERTGGSVSTLTIQRTQQEDSAVYLCASSLGASNQPQHFGDGTRLSIL.

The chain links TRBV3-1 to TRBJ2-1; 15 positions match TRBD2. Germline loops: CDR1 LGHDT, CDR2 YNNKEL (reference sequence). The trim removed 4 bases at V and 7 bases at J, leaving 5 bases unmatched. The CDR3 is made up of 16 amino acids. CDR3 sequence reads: CASSPGLAGGLNEQFF. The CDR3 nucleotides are TGTGCCAGCAGCCCAGGACTAGCGGGAGGGTTGAATGAGCAGTTCTTC.

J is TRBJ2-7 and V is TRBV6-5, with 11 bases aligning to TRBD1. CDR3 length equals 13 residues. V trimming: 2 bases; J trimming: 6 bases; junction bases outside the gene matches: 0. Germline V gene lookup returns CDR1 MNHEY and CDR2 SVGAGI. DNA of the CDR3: TGTGCCAGCAGTTACGGGACAGGGGGCGAGCAGTACGTC. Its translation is CASSYGTGGEQYV.

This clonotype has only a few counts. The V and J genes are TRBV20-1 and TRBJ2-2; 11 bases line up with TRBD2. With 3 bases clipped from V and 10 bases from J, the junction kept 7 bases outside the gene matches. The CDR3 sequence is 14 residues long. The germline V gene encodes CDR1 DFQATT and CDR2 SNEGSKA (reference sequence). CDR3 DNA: TGCAGTGCTAGCCCTAGCGGGGGGCGAGAGGAGCTGTTTTTT. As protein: CSASPSGGREELFF.

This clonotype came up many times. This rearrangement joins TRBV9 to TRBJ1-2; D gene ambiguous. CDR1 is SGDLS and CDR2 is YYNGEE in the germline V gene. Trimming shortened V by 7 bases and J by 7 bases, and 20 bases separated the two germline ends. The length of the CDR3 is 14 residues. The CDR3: CASGKGPSPPGYTF. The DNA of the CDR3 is TGTGCCAGCGGAAAAGGCCCTAGTCCCCCTGGCTACACCTTC.